The clone carrying this T cell receptor beta chain was found a few times. The data derive from a study of regulatory T cells in long-lasting Graves disease. Trimming removed 2 bases from V and 4 bases from J, with 14 bases in between. Per the germline V gene, CDR1 is KGHSH and CDR2 is LQKENI. CDR3 length: 15 amino acids. Combining iRepertoire HTBI primers with Arm-PCR of CDR3 regions, the authors built TCR beta libraries. A single record per CDR3 protein comes from TCRdb applying MiXCR to the multiplex PCR reads. The sample has around 250,000 distinct CDR3 sequences, 15% to 20% seen once; the top ten hold 14%. The time point here: newly diagnosed GD, antithyroid drugs for less than 3 months. Making the TCR library involved RNA that had been extracted from PBMCs. As collected, the peripheral blood samples measured 7.5 to 10 milliliters each and went into EDTA tubes. This same sample was also part of a study on T cells in Graves' hyperthyroidism and ophthalmopathy. This second study says: First-round RT-PCR of the TCR CDR3 relied on the HTBI primer set.

The sequence derives from a woman between 25 and 40 years old with Graves disease. This chain connects TRBV18 to TRBJ1-1; D is perhaps TRBD1 (5 bases). Sequenced here: peripheral blood mononuclear cells (PBMCs), sampled at new diagnosis, from a patient treated with antithyroid drugs. DNA of the CDR3: TGTGCCAGCTCACCAGATCTCGGGGGGACCACTGAAGCTTTCTTT. Protein: CASSPDLGGTTEAFF. The whole variable domain, filled in from reference TRBV18 and TRBJ1-1, reads NAGVMQNPRHLVRRRGQEARLRCSPMKGHSHVYWYRQLPEEGLKFMVYLQKENIIDESGMPKERFSAEFPKEGPSILRIQQVVRGDSAAYFCASSPDLGGTTEAFFGQGTRLTVV.